These T cell receptor beta chains were read from a single sample in a study of cytomegalovirus exposure and HLA in healthy donors. Produced via immunoSEQ multiplex PCR; TCRdb's table is partial and in-frame only. The sample carries fewer than 120,000 clones, around 89% recorded once. What was sequenced was PBMCs. The receptors derive from a woman in her 30s in good health and CMV-seropositive. Both conserved end residues are part of each CDR3. The order of the fields is clone size, D gene, V gene, J gene, CDR3 DNA, CDR3 protein. A D gene is named only where the DNA matches it firmly. Rows give clone size only sometimes, using once, few, many, or a class for an expanded clone.

clone_size: -
d_call: TRBD1
v_call: TRBV6-6
j_call: TRBJ1-5
cdr3_nt: TGTGCCAGCAGGGTTGCACAGGGGGCAAATCAGCCCCAGCATTTT
cdr3_aa: CASRVAQGANQPQHF

clone_size: -
d_call: TRBD1
v_call: TRBV2
j_call: TRBJ1-2
cdr3_nt: TGTGCCAGCAGTGAATATCCGACAGGGAACCTTCTTAACTATGGCTACACCTTC
cdr3_aa: CASSEYPTGNLLNYGYTF

clone_size: -
d_call: -
v_call: TRBV11-2
j_call: TRBJ2-7
cdr3_nt: TGTGCCAGCAGCTTAGTCCCCCGGGGCGCGGGATATGGAAAAGAGCAGTACTTC
cdr3_aa: CASSLVPRGAGYGKEQYF

clone_size: -
d_call: -
v_call: TRBV2
j_call: TRBJ1-2
cdr3_nt: TGTGCCAGCAATCCAGGGGCGGGCTATGGCTACACCTTC
cdr3_aa: CASNPGAGYGYTF

clone_size: -
d_call: TRBD2
v_call: TRBV7-8
j_call: TRBJ2-1
cdr3_nt: TGTGCCAGCAGCCCATCCGGACTAGCGGGGGGTCCGGGTGAGCAGTTCTTC
cdr3_aa: CASSPSGLAGGPGEQFF

clone_size: -
d_call: TRBD1
v_call: TRBV10-1
j_call: TRBJ2-5
cdr3_nt: TGCGCCAGCAGCCCGGCGGGACAGGGAATGGGCGAGGAGACCCAGTACTTC
cdr3_aa: CASSPAGQGMGEETQYF

clone_size: -
d_call: -
v_call: TRBV5-1
j_call: TRBJ1-3
cdr3_nt: TGCGCCAGCAGCTCACAGGCGGCTGGAAACACCATATATTTT
cdr3_aa: CASSSQAAGNTIYF

clone_size: -
d_call: -
v_call: TRBV27
j_call: TRBJ2-7
cdr3_nt: TGTGCCAGCAGTCCGCGGACGGGAGAGTGGTACTTC
cdr3_aa: CASSPRTGEWYF

clone_size: few
d_call: -
v_call: TRBV7-2
j_call: TRBJ1-2
cdr3_nt: TGTGCCAGCAGCTCACAAGAGGGAGCGTATGGCTACACCTTC
cdr3_aa: CASSSQEGAYGYTF

clone_size: -
d_call: -
v_call: TRBV5-4
j_call: TRBJ2-3
cdr3_nt: TGTGCCAGCAGCTTGTCGGTAGCGGCTTTACCCAGCACAGATACGCAGTATTTT
cdr3_aa: CASSLSVAALPSTDTQYF

clone_size: -
d_call: TRBD2
v_call: TRBV4-2
j_call: TRBJ2-1
cdr3_nt: TGTGCCAGCAGCCTAATAGCGGGACGGGGGGTTGAGGCCTACAATGAGCAGTTCTTC
cdr3_aa: CASSLIAGRGVEAYNEQFF

clone_size: -
d_call: TRBD1
v_call: TRBV4-2
j_call: TRBJ2-7
cdr3_nt: TGTGCCAGCAGCCAAGTTTCTAGCAGGGGGCTCTACGAGCAGTACTTC
cdr3_aa: CASSQVSSRGLYEQYF

clone_size: once
d_call: -
v_call: TRBV19
j_call: TRBJ1-2
cdr3_nt: TGTGCCAGTAGCATGGGAGCTAACTATGGCTACACCTTC
cdr3_aa: CASSMGANYGYTF

clone_size: once
d_call: -
v_call: TRBV4-2
j_call: TRBJ2-5
cdr3_nt: TGTGCCAGCAGCCAAGATAAAGTTGGAAGGGGCTTGGAGACCCAGTACTTC
cdr3_aa: CASSQDKVGRGLETQYF

clone_size: -
d_call: TRBD2
v_call: TRBV27
j_call: TRBJ2-1
cdr3_nt: TGTGCCAGCAGTTTAAGGTTAGCGGGGTACAATGAGCAGTTCTTC
cdr3_aa: CASSLRLAGYNEQFF

clone_size: few
d_call: -
v_call: TRBV28
j_call: TRBJ1-5
cdr3_nt: TGTGCCAGCAGTGGGGGGGGCTTCAATCAGCCCCAGCATTTT
cdr3_aa: CASSGGGFNQPQHF

clone_size: -
d_call: -
v_call: TRBV5-5
j_call: TRBJ1-4
cdr3_nt: TGTGCCAGCGGTGGGGGCTCAGGGGAAAAACTGTTTTTT
cdr3_aa: CASGGGSGEKLFF

clone_size: -
d_call: -
v_call: TRBV9
j_call: TRBJ2-7
cdr3_nt: TGTGCCAGCAGCGTAGTGGCTAGCTCCTACGAGCAGTACTTC
cdr3_aa: CASSVVASSYEQYF

clone_size: -
d_call: TRBD1
v_call: TRBV2
j_call: TRBJ1-4
cdr3_nt: TGTGCCAGCAGTCTCTCGGGACAGCTTAATGAAAAACTGTTTTTT
cdr3_aa: CASSLSGQLNEKLFF

clone_size: -
d_call: TRBD1
v_call: TRBV30
j_call: TRBJ1-1
cdr3_nt: TGTGCCTGGAGTTACCGGGACAGGGAGAACACTGAAGCTTTCTTT
cdr3_aa: CAWSYRDRENTEAFF

clone_size: -
d_call: -
v_call: TRBV7-8
j_call: TRBJ2-7
cdr3_nt: TGTGCCAGCAGCTTAGCTACATACGCCTACGAGCAGTACTTC
cdr3_aa: CASSLATYAYEQYF

clone_size: -
d_call: -
v_call: TRBV27
j_call: TRBJ2-3
cdr3_nt: TGTGCCAGCAGTAAATTACTCACAGATACGCAGTATTTT
cdr3_aa: CASSKLLTDTQYF

clone_size: once
d_call: TRBD1
v_call: TRBV18
j_call: TRBJ2-2
cdr3_nt: TGTGCCAGCTCACCGGGACAGGGGAATATGGGCACCGGGGAGCTGTTTTTT
cdr3_aa: CASSPGQGNMGTGELFF

clone_size: -
d_call: TRBD2
v_call: TRBV5-4
j_call: TRBJ2-7
cdr3_nt: TGTGCCAGCAGCTTGGCCCTAGCGGGATCCGAGCAGTACTTC
cdr3_aa: CASSLALAGSEQYF

clone_size: -
d_call: -
v_call: TRBV6-5
j_call: TRBJ2-7
cdr3_nt: TGTGCCAGCAGTTACGGCCAGGAATACGAGCAGTACTTC
cdr3_aa: CASSYGQEYEQYF

clone_size: -
d_call: TRBD1
v_call: TRBV10-3
j_call: TRBJ1-1
cdr3_nt: TGTGCCATCAGTGAGACAGGGGTTCTCACTGAAGCTTTCTTT
cdr3_aa: CAISETGVLTEAFF

clone_size: -
d_call: -
v_call: TRBV6-1
j_call: TRBJ1-5
cdr3_nt: TGTGCCAGCAGTGGCGGTATCAATCAGCCCCAGCATTTT
cdr3_aa: CASSGGINQPQHF

clone_size: once
d_call: TRBD1
v_call: TRBV5-1
j_call: TRBJ1-2
cdr3_nt: TGCGCCAGCAGCCTAGAAGACAGGGGGAAGTATGGCTACACCTTC
cdr3_aa: CASSLEDRGKYGYTF

clone_size: -
d_call: TRBD1
v_call: TRBV12-5
j_call: TRBJ2-1
cdr3_nt: TGTGCTAGTGGTTATCGGGCGACCACAGGGGTGTCCGATCAGGAGGAGCAGTTCTTC
cdr3_aa: CASGYRATTGVSDQEEQFF